A selection of T cell receptor beta chains follows, all from one sample in a study of T-cell reconstitution after alpha-beta-depleted transplantation in children. TCRdb processed the PCR reads anew with MiXCR; each CDR3 protein has one entry. The sample lists over 25,000 distinct CDR3 sequences; 15% to 20% were seen once. This specimen was PBMCs, mostly from graft donor cells, taken 60 days after TCRalphabeta/CD19-depleted stem cell transplant. The source is a male patient under 10 years old who had a stem cell transplant for acute lymphoblastic leukemia, so the T cells may come from the graft donor. Each CDR3 is given with its conserved first and last residue. A D gene is named only where the DNA matches it firmly. The size field is filled for only some rows; it gives once, few, many or a size class.

V	size	J	D	DNA	CDR3
TRBV10-3	-	TRBJ2-1	-	TGTGCCATCAGTGACCCTCGCGGTGAGCAGTTCTTC	CAISDPRGEQFF
TRBV27	many	TRBJ2-6	TRBD1	TGTGCCAGCAGTTTAGGCAGGGGGTCTGGGGCCAACGTCCTGACTTTC	CASSLGRGSGANVLTF
TRBV4-3	few	TRBJ1-4	-	TGCGCCAGCAGCCGAGATGCGGCTTCAACTAATGAAAAACTGTTTTTT	CASSRDAASTNEKLFF
TRBV7-9	-	TRBJ2-1	TRBD1	TGTGCCAGCAGCTTAAGGGACAGGGACAATGAGCAGTTCTTC	CASSLRDRDNEQFF
TRBV19	few	TRBJ2-1	TRBD2	TGTGCCAGTAGTACTGCTAGCGGGGTAGACAATGAGCAGTTCTTC	CASSTASGVDNEQFF
TRBV12-3/TRBV12-4	few	TRBJ2-7	-	TGTGCCAGCAGTCTCACAGGCTACGAGCAGTACTTC	CASSLTGYEQYF
TRBV11-2	many	TRBJ1-4	-	TGTGCCAGCAGCATTAACATGGGTGGTGAAAAACTGTTTTTT	CASSINMGGEKLFF
TRBV27	many	TRBJ2-1	TRBD2	TGTGCCAGCAGCAGAAATAGCGGGAGGTATTACAATGAGCAGTTCTTC	CASSRNSGRYYNEQFF
TRBV7-2	many	TRBJ2-2	TRBD2	TGTGCCAGCAGCTTAGCTCCTAGCGGGGGGGCCTGGACCGGGGAGCTGTTTTTT	CASSLAPSGGAWTGELFF
TRBV6-1	-	TRBJ2-5	-	TGTGCCAGCAGTGAAGCGCTTCTTGACGGCCGGGAGACCCAGTACTTC	CASSEALLDGRETQYF
TRBV5-1	many	TRBJ1-2	-	TGCGCCAGCAGCCATCGAGAGGGAAGGTATAACTATGGCTACACCTTC	CASSHREGRYNYGYTF
TRBV29-1	-	TRBJ2-3	-	TGCAGCGTTCGGTTAGATACGCAGTATTTT	CSVRLDTQYF
TRBV6-1	many	TRBJ2-7	-	TGTGCCAGCAGTCAACCGGGCTCAGGGGAGCAGTACTTC	CASSQPGSGEQYF
TRBV5-1	many	TRBJ1-4	TRBD1	TGCGCCAGCAGCTTGGCCGAGGGGGCCGGAATAGAACTGTTTTTT	CASSLAEGAGIELFF
TRBV5-1	few	TRBJ1-1	-	TGCGCCAGCAGCTTGGTAGGCAGGGGGAACACTGAAGCTTTCTTT	CASSLVGRGNTEAFF
TRBV28	-	TRBJ1-2	TRBD1	TGTGCCAGCAGTTTATGGGGGCAGGGGGCTAGCTATGGCTACACCTTC	CASSLWGQGASYGYTF
TRBV7-6	few	TRBJ1-5	-	TGTGCCAGCAGCCCTTTCTCAAATCAGCCCCAGCATTTT	CASSPFSNQPQHF
TRBV25-1	many	TRBJ2-1	-	TGTGCCAGCCGCTACCAGTACAATGAGCAGTTCTTC	CASRYQYNEQFF
TRBV20-1	many	TRBJ1-1	TRBD1	TGCAGTGCTAGGACAGGGCCGGGGAACACTGAAGCTTTCTTT	CSARTGPGNTEAFF
TRBV29-1	few	TRBJ1-5	-	TGCAGCGTTGGACAGGCAGGCCCACCCAATCAGCCCCAGCATTTT	CSVGQAGPPNQPQHF
TRBV12-3/TRBV12-4	-	TRBJ2-7	-	TGTGCCAGCAGTTTTAACTCCTACGAGCAGTACTTC	CASSFNSYEQYF
TRBV20-1	-	TRBJ1-5	-	TGCAGTGCCTGGGACAGCAATCAGCCCCAGCATTTT	CSAWDSNQPQHF
TRBV20-1	-	TRBJ2-1	-	TGCAGTGCCCTAACGGGGGTTAGCTCCTACAATGAGCAGTTCTTC	CSALTGVSSYNEQFF
TRBV12-3/TRBV12-4	-	TRBJ1-1	-	TGTGCCAGCAGTTTATGGATGGGGAACACTGAAGCTTTCTTT	CASSLWMGNTEAFF
TRBV12-3/TRBV12-4	many	TRBJ1-2	-	TGTGCCAGCAGTTTAGGGGGCGACTATGGCTACACCTTC	CASSLGGDYGYTF
TRBV2	few	TRBJ2-3	TRBD2	TGTGCCAGCAGTGAAACCCGAGCTGGGGGGGGCACAGATACGCAGTATTTT	CASSETRAGGGTDTQYF
TRBV5-1	few	TRBJ2-1	-	TGCGCCAGCAGCACCGGACCCCTGGGTACGCAGTTCTTC	CASSTGPLGTQFF
TRBV11-2	-	TRBJ1-5	-	TGTGCCAGCAGCTTAGGACCATATAGCAATCAGCCCCAGCATTTT	CASSLGPYSNQPQHF
TRBV7-9	many	TRBJ1-5	-	TGTGCCAGCAGCTTAGTCGGAGGCGATAGCAATCAGCCCCAGCATTTT	CASSLVGGDSNQPQHF
TRBV14	-	TRBJ1-1	-	TGTGCCAGCAGCCAAGGGGTGCCCGGGCTAACTGAAGCTTTCTTT	CASSQGVPGLTEAFF
TRBV10-1	few	TRBJ2-2	TRBD1	TGCGCCAGCCGGGACAGCGCGAACACCGGGGAGCTGTTTTTT	CASRDSANTGELFF
TRBV7-9	-	TRBJ2-7	TRBD1	TGTGCCAGCAGCTTAGCGATCGGGGGACAGGGCCACGAGCAGTACTTC	CASSLAIGGQGHEQYF
TRBV20-1	many	TRBJ2-7	-	TGCAGTGCTAGTGAGGGCCTCGAGCAGTACTTC	CSASEGLEQYF
TRBV6-1	few	TRBJ2-1	-	TGTGCCAGCACCCCCAATGGGGCCAATGAGCAGTTCTTC	CASTPNGANEQFF
TRBV5-6	-	TRBJ2-7	-	TGTGCCAGCAGCTTTGTAGGACCAACCTACGAGCAGTACTTC	CASSFVGPTYEQYF
TRBV7-6	many	TRBJ2-1	TRBD2	TGTGCCAGCAGCTTAGGACTAGCGGGGGGTCAGTATGAGCAGTTCTTC	CASSLGLAGGQYEQFF
TRBV14	-	TRBJ2-1	-	TGTGCCAGCAGCCAAGATAATGGCCTTCTAGCGTTAACCTACAATGAGCAGTTCTTC	CASSQDNGLLALTYNEQFF
TRBV20-1	medium-sized	TRBJ1-1	-	TGCAGTGCCCCGGAGCCAAACACTGAAGCTTTCTTT	CSAPEPNTEAFF
TRBV28	-	TRBJ2-3	-	TGTGCCAGCAGCTGGACACGGTCTGATACGCAGTATTTT	CASSWTRSDTQYF
TRBV20-1	many	TRBJ1-5	-	TGCAGTGCTAAGGCAGGGAATCAGCCCCAGCATTTT	CSAKAGNQPQHF
TRBV24-1	-	TRBJ2-7	-	TGTGCCACCAGTGGAGGGGCCGTCTACGAGCAGTACTTC	CATSGGAVYEQYF
TRBV20-1	-	TRBJ2-7	TRBD2	TGCTGTGCTACGTTTGGACTAGCGGGAGGCAACTCCTACGAGCAGTACTTC	CCATFGLAGGNSYEQYF